This TCR beta chain derives from a study of T cell repertoires in cytomegalovirus infection. Study at large: CMV infection plus the matching HLA type was flagged by public TCR beta signatures.

TCRdb fed the reads into MiXCR, producing one record per CDR3 protein. The sample holds under 850,000 distinct CDR3 sequences; roughly 35% are singletons and the top ten take around 2.6%. Study-wide findings and caveats: Dominant in the ex vivo response were TCR beta clonotypes restricted by HLA-C and specific for CMV. Summed public TCR beta family frequency identified CMV carriers bearing the relevant HLA.

This clonotype was counted only a few times. No antigen is known for it. Trimming removed 1 base at V and 2 bases at J, with 9 bases between. Germline V CDR1 and CDR2: SGHTA, FQGNSA. CDR3 length: 15 residues. The chain uses TRBV7-2 and TRBJ1-3; D gene uncertain. Source material: PBMCs. The receptor was derived from a human donor in good health (CMV status not recorded). Some clones in this sample may be carry-over from other donors' samples. In DNA form, the CDR3 reads TGTGCCAGCAGCTTAGAAGGTCATCCTGGAAACACCATATATTTT. Residues: CASSLEGHPGNTIYF.